This entry concerns a single T cell receptor (beta chain). Trimming removed 6 bases from V and 8 bases from J, with 13 bases in between. The CDR3 has 13 residues. Sequenced by immunoSEQ multiplex PCR; TCRdb stores in-frame clones only, minus some. The sample records about 180,000 clones, roughly 83% being singletons. The sample belongs to a study of blood T cell repertoires in COVID-19. Participants' own reports of clinical history determined their cohort assignment. The sequenced sample was PBMCs or T cells enriched from blood (not recorded which). The sequence was collected from a woman in her twenties or thirties who had recovered from COVID-19. The chain combines TRBV12-3 or TRBV12-4 with TRBJ1-4; D remains ambiguous. The CDR3 reads CASSRVRGEKLFF. CDR3 nucleotides: TGTGCCAGCAGCCGTGTGCGCGGGGAAAAACTGTTTTTT.